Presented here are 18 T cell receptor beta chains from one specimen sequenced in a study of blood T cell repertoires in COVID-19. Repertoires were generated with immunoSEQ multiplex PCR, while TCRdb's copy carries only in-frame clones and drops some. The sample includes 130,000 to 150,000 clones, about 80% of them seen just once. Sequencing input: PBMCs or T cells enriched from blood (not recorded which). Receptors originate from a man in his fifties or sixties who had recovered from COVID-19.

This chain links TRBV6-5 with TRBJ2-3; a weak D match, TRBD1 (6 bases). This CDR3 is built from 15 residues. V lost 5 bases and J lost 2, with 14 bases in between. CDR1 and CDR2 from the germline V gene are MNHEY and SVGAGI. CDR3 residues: CASSNGQLYTDTQYF. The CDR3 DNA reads TGTGCCAGCAGTAATGGACAGCTCTACACAGATACGCAGTATTTT.

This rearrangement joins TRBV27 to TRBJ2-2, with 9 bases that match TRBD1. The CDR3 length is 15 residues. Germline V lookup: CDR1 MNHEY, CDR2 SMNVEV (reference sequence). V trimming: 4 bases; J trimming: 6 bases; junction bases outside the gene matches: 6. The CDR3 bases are TGTGCCAGCAGTTATCGGGACAGGGAGGCCGGGGAGCTGTTTTTT. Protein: CASSYRDREAGELFF.

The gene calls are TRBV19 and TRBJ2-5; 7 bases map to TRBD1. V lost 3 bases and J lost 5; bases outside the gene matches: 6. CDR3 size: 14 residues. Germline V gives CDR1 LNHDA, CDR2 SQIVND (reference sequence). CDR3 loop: CASSIGQVSETQYF. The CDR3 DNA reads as TGTGCCAGTAGTATCGGACAGGTTTCGGAGACCCAGTACTTC. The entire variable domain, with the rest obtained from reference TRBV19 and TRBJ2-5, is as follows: DGGITQSPKYLFRKEGQNVTLSCEQNLNHDAMYWYRQDPGQGLRLIYYSQIVNDFQKGDIAEGYSVSREKKESFPLTVTSAQKNPTAFYLCASSIGQVSETQYFGPGTRLLVL.

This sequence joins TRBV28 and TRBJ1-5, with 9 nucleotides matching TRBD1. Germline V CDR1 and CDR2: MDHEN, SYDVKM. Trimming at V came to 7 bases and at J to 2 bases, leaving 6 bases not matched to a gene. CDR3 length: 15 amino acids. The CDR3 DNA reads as TGTGCCAGCAAGAAACGGACAGGGGGCAATCAGCCCCAGCATTTT. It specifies CASKKRTGGNQPQHF.

The CDR3: CASRSGLSTDTQYF. CDR3 DNA sequence: TGTGCCAGCAGGTCGGGACTTAGCACAGATACGCAGTATTTT. The chain recombines TRBV2 with TRBJ2-3; D is possibly TRBD2 (6 bases). Germline-derived CDR1 and CDR2 are SNHLY and FYNNEI. The germline V and J ends were trimmed by 6 bases and 0 bases, with 10 bases remaining between them. This CDR3 contains 14 residues.

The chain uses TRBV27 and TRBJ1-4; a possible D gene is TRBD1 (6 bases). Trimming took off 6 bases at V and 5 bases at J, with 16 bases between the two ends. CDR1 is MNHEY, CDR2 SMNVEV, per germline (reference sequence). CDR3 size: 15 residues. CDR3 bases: TGTGCCAGCAGCCCAGCGGACAGACACAATGAAAAACTGTTTTTT. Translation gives CASSPADRHNEKLFF.

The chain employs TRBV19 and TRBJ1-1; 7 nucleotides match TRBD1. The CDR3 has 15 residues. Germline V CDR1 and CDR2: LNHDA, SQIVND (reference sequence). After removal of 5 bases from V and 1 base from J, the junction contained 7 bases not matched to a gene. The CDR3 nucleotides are TGTGCCAGTAGTCTTCTCCCAGGGGGGAACACTGAAGCTTTCTTT. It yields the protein CASSLLPGGNTEAFF.

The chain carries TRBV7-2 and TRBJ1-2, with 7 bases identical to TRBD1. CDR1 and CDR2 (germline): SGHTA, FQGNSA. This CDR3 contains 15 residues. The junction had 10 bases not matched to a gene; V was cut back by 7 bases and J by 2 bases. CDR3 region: CASTLKTGPNYGYTF. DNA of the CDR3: TGTGCCAGCACCCTAAAGACAGGGCCCAACTATGGCTACACCTTC.

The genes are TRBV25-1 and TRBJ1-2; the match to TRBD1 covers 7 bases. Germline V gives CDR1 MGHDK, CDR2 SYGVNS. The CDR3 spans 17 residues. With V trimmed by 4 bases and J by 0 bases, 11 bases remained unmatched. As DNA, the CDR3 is TGTGCCAGCAGTGGGTCGGGACAGAAACTTACTAACTATGGCTACACCTTC. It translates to CASSGSGQKLTNYGYTF.

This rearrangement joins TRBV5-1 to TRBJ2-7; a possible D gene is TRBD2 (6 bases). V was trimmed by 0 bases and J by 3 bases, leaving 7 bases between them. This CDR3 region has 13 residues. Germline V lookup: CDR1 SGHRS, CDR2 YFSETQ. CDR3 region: CASSLGLVYEQYF. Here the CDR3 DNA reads TGCGCCAGCAGCTTGGGACTAGTCTACGAGCAGTACTTC.

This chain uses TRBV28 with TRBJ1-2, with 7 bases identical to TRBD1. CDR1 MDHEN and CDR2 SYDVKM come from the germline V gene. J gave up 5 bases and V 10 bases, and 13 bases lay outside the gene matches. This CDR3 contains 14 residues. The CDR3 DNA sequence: TGTGCCATTCTTTCCTCCGGGACAGAGTATGGCTACACCTTC. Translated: CAILSSGTEYGYTF.

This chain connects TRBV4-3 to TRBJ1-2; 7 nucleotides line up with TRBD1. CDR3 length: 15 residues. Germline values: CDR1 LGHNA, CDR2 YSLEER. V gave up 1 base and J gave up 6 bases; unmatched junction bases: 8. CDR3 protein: CASSQGVGQSNGYTF. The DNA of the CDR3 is TGCGCCAGCAGCCAAGGCGTGGGACAGTCTAATGGCTACACCTTC.

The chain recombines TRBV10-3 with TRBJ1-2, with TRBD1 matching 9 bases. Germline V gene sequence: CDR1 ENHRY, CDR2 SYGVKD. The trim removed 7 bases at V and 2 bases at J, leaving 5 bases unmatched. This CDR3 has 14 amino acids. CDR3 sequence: CAITPGQGNYGYTF. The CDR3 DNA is TGTGCCATCACCCCGGGACAGGGAAACTATGGCTACACCTTC.

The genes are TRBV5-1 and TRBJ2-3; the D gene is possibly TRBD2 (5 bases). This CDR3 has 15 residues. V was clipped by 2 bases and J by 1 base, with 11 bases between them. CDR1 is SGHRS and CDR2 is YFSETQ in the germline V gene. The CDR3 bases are TGCGCCAGCAGCTTCGGGGTGGTTGGCACAGATACGCAGTATTTT. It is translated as CASSFGVVGTDTQYF.

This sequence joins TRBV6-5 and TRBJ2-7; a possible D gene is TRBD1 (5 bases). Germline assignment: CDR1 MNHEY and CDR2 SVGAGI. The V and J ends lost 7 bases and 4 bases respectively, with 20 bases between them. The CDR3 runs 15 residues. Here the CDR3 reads CASTQGVREGYEQYF. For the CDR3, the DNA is TGTGCCAGCACACAAGGTGTCAGGGAAGGTTACGAGCAGTACTTC.

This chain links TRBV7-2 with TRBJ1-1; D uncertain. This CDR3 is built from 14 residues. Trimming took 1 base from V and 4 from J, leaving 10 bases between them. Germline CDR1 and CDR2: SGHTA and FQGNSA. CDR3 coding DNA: TGTGCCAGCAGCTTAGATCCCAAGAGCACTGAAGCTTTCTTT. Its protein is CASSLDPKSTEAFF.

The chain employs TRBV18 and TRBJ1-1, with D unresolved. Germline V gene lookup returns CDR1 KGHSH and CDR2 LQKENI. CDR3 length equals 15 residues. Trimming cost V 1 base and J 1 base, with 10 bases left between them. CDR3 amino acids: CASSPLGEGNTEAFF. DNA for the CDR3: TGTGCCAGCTCACCACTTGGGGAGGGGAACACTGAAGCTTTCTTT. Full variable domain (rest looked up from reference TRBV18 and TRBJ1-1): NAGVMQNPRHLVRRRGQEARLRCSPMKGHSHVYWYRQLPEEGLKFMVYLQKENIIDESGMPKERFSAEFPKEGPSILRIQQVVRGDSAAYFCASSPLGEGNTEAFFGQGTRLTVV.

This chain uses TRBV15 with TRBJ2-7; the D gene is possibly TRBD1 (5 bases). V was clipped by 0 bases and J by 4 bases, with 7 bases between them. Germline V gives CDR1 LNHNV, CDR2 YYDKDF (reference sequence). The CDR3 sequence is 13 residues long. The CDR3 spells CATSRDRQYEQYF. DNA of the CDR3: TGTGCCACCAGCAGAGATCGACAGTACGAGCAGTACTTC.